The 19 T cell receptor beta chains presented below share a single source sample, sequenced in a study of cytomegalovirus exposure and HLA in healthy donors. This PCR relied on a set of 60 Vbeta primers and 13 Jbeta primers. Profiled with immunoSEQ multiplex PCR; TCRdb holds only in-frame clones, not every one. The table has some 90,000 clones, roughly 80% seen once. The sequencing sample was made of PBMCs. The receptors shown here come from a human donor in good health.

The gene calls are TRBV7-2 and TRBJ2-4, with 9 bases aligning to TRBD1. Germline V CDR1 and CDR2: SGHTA, FQGNSA. The ends lost 3 bases at V and 4 bases at J; junction bases unmatched: 7. This CDR3 region has 16 residues. The CDR3 is CASSFPTGGRKNIQYF. Written as DNA, the CDR3 is TGTGCCAGCAGCTTCCCGACAGGGGGTAGGAAAAACATTCAGTACTTC.

This chain connects TRBV5-4 to TRBJ1-3, with 7 bases lining up with TRBD2. The J call may be wrong; the DNA end is better matched by TRBJ2-2. Germline V CDR1 and CDR2: SGHNT, YYREEE (reference sequence). The CDR3 spans 16 residues. This CDR3 reads CASSPARTGGSGELFF. CDR3 bases: TGTGCCAGCAGCCCGGCCCGGACGGGGGGTTCTGGGGAGCTGTTTTTT.

The CDR3 here is CASSSGTGNLGGQYF. In nucleotides, the CDR3 is TGTGCCAGCAGTTCCGGGACAGGGAATTTAGGGGGGCAGTACTTC. The V and J genes are TRBV13 and TRBJ2-7, with 9 bases identical to TRBD1. After removal of 6 bases from V and 9 bases from J, the junction contained 15 bases not matched to a gene. The V gene's germline CDR1 is PRHDT and CDR2 FYEKMQ (reference sequence). This CDR3 comprises 15 residues.

CDR3 amino acids: CASSSGASESYGYTF. The DNA for the CDR3 is TGTGCCAGCTCCTCCGGAGCGTCGGAGTCCTATGGCTACACCTTC. This chain joins TRBV18 and TRBJ1-2; no reliable D call. Germline V gene sequence: CDR1 KGHSH, CDR2 LQKENI. The CDR3 extends over 15 amino acids. V lost 6 bases and J 4 bases, leaving 18 bases between the germline ends.

A few counts support this clone. In nucleotides, the CDR3 is TGCGCCAGCAGCCAAGATACAGGTCCCGGCTACACCTTC. Translating gives CASSQDTGPGYTF. The chain combines TRBV4-1 with TRBJ1-2; tentative D call: TRBD1 (5 bases). Deletions cut 0 bases from V and 8 bases from J, with 10 bases between. Germline V CDR1 and CDR2: MGHRA, YSYEKL. The CDR3 length is 13 residues.

The chain is built from TRBV7-2 and TRBJ2-5; no clear D. Per germline, CDR1 SGHTA and CDR2 FQGNSA. The CDR3 has 15 residues. V lost 4 bases to trimming and J lost 3 bases, with 15 bases between them. CDR3: CASSSSGSIKETQYF. The DNA of the CDR3 is TGTGCCAGCAGCTCCTCAGGTTCTATTAAAGAGACCCAGTACTTC.

Remarks on this clone: A far bigger clonotype differs at one base, so this is likely a read error. V and J are TRBV7-5 and TRBJ1-4; whether TRBD1, the table's D call, matches the DNA was not checked. TRBV7-5 is a known pseudogene. This CDR3 spans 12 amino acids. CDR3 amino acids: CASSLNTEKLFF. CDR3 coding DNA: TGTGCCAGCAGCTTAAACACTGAAAAACTGTTTTTT.

About this clone: The identical CDR3 is also encoded by other nucleotide sequences in the sample. The CDR3 sequence is CASSQEYGSSGANVLTF. CDR3 DNA: TGCGCCAGCAGCCAAGAGTATGGGAGCTCTGGGGCCAACGTCCTGACTTTC. The chain carries TRBV4-1 and TRBJ2-6, with D maybe TRBD2 (5 bases). The CDR3 contains 17 residues. V shed 0 bases and J shed 0 bases, with 9 bases lying between them. Per germline, CDR1 MGHRA and CDR2 YSYEKL.

V gene TRBV25-1 combines with J gene TRBJ2-5; D is perhaps TRBD2 (5 bases). Trimming pared 6 bases from V and 0 bases from J, leaving 14 bases between. CDR1 is MGHDK and CDR2 is SYGVNS in the germline V gene. The CDR3 consists of 15 residues. The chain's CDR3 is CASSRDQQYQETQYF. CDR3 sequence (DNA): TGTGCCAGCAGCCGGGATCAACAGTACCAAGAGACCCAGTACTTC.

The chain recombines TRBV27 with TRBJ2-7; the match to TRBD1 covers 7 bases. V lost 6 bases, J lost 2 bases, and 7 bases stayed unmatched. CDR1 MNHEY and CDR2 SMNVEV come from the germline V gene (reference sequence). This CDR3 comprises 14 residues. CDR3 in DNA: TGTGCCAGCAGCTCGGGACAGCCCCCCTACGAGCAGTACTTC. This encodes CASSSGQPPYEQYF.

The chain joins TRBV27 to TRBJ2-2; 16 bases are shared with TRBD2. Losses at the gene ends were 3 bases for V and 4 bases for J; bases not matched to a gene: 8. This CDR3 region has 19 residues. Germline V gene sequence: CDR1 MNHEY, CDR2 SMNVEV (reference sequence). The CDR3 region has the DNA TGTGCCAGCAGTTTCCGCGGGACTAGCGGGAGGGTTGGCACCGGGGAGCTGTTTTTT. Residues: CASSFRGTSGRVGTGELFF.

The chain has TRBV13 and TRBJ2-1; 8 bases fit TRBD2. CDR3 length: 15 amino acids. V lost 1 base, J lost 10 bases, and 9 bases stayed unmatched. Germline assignment: CDR1 PRHDT and CDR2 FYEKMQ (reference sequence). The DNA of the CDR3 is TGTGCCAGCAGCTTAGTGATAGCGGGGCCTCGGGAGCAGTTCTTC. Protein sequence: CASSLVIAGPREQFF.

This sequence joins TRBV19 and TRBJ2-5; 8 bases fit TRBD2. Germline V gene data show CDR1 as LNHDA and CDR2 as SQIVND (reference sequence). The V gene end was trimmed by 3 bases and the J gene end by 3 bases; junction bases not matched to a gene: 6. The CDR3 runs 15 residues. The CDR3 region is CASSMRGVTKETQYF. Written as DNA, the CDR3 is TGTGCCAGTAGTATGCGGGGGGTTACCAAAGAGACCCAGTACTTC.

The chain links TRBV7-3 to TRBJ2-1; 9 nucleotides agree with TRBD2. This CDR3 has 17 amino acids. Germline CDR1 and CDR2: SGHTA and FQGTGA. The V segment lost 3 bases and the J segment 7 bases; nucleotides outside the gene matches: 13. CDR3 nucleotides: TGTGCCAGCAGCTTTGAGAGTGCGGGGGGGAGGATGAATGAGCAGTTCTTC. It encodes CASSFESAGGRMNEQFF.

This sequence joins TRBV5-1 and TRBJ2-1; 13 bases line up with TRBD2. This CDR3 is built from 15 residues. The trim removed 3 bases at V and 5 bases at J, leaving 2 bases unmatched. The germline V gene has CDR1 SGHRS and CDR2 YFSETQ. CDR3 region: CASSSGTSGNNEQFF. The CDR3 DNA sequence: TGCGCCAGCAGCTCCGGGACTAGCGGGAACAATGAGCAGTTCTTC. Supplemented by reference TRBV5-1 and TRBJ2-1, the full variable domain reads KAGVTQTPRYLIKTRGQQVTLSCSPISGHRSVSWYQQTPGQGLQFLFEYFSETQRNKGNFPGRFSGRQFSNSRSEMNVSTLELGDSALYLCASSSGTSGNNEQFFGPGTRLTVL.

V and J are TRBV27 and TRBJ2-6; no reliable D call. This CDR3 has 15 amino acids. Trimming left V 2 bases short and J 1 base short, with 6 bases between. Per the germline V gene, CDR1 is MNHEY and CDR2 is SMNVEV (reference sequence). As DNA, the CDR3 is TGTGCCAGCAGTTTAGTAGCATCTGGGGCCAACGTCCTGACTTTC. It yields the protein CASSLVASGANVLTF.

This clone was observed a handful of times. CDR3: CASSLDGFGAEAFF. In nucleotides, the CDR3 is TGCGCCAGCAGCTTGGACGGCTTCGGGGCTGAAGCTTTCTTT. J is TRBJ1-1 and V is TRBV5-1; D is unresolved. Germline lookup yields CDR1 SGHRS and CDR2 YFSETQ. This CDR3 comprises 14 residues. The V end lost 0 bases, the J end lost 6 bases, and 12 bases lay between the germline ends.

This chain uses TRBV29-1 with TRBJ2-1; possible D gene TRBD2, 6 bases. Deletions cut 4 bases from V and 7 bases from J, with 14 bases between. This CDR3 has 13 residues. The germline V gene encodes CDR1 SQVTM and CDR2 ANQGSEA. CDR3 sequence (DNA): TGCAGCGTTGGGGTTAATAGCGGAAATGAGCAGTTCTTC. Translation: CSVGVNSGNEQFF.

This clone was detected only a few times. The chain joins TRBV6-1 to TRBJ2-7; TRBD2 might be the D (7 bases). V was clipped by 2 bases and J by 3 bases, with 29 bases between them. This CDR3 is built from 20 residues. Germline lookup yields CDR1 MNHNS and CDR2 SASEGT. CDR3 DNA: TGTGCCAGCAGTGAATGGGGGCGGGGGAGCTCCCAAGGCCAGGACTACGAGCAGTACTTC. Protein sequence: CASSEWGRGSSQGQDYEQYF.